Shown below are 11 T cell receptor beta chains from a single sample sequenced in a study of cytomegalovirus exposure and HLA in healthy donors. PCR primers comprised 60 Vbeta and 13 Jbeta primers. Clones were sequenced by immunoSEQ multiplex PCR, and TCRdb holds only the in-frame ones, with some missing. Here the sample table reports around 150,000 clones. The specimen sequenced was PBMCs. Source of these receptors: a woman aged 60 to 75 in good health and CMV-seronegative.

The chain joins TRBV4-3 to TRBJ1-2; D may be TRBD1 (6 bases). The CDR3 is made up of 13 amino acids. Trimming removed 5 bases from V and 2 bases from J, with 9 bases in between. Germline V CDR1 and CDR2: LGHNA, YSLEER. Here the CDR3 DNA reads TGCGCCAGCAGCGCACAGGGAAACTATGGCTACACCTTC. Protein product: CASSAQGNYGYTF.

The gene calls are TRBV25-1 and TRBJ1-3; D gene unclear. The CDR3 totals 13 residues. Trimming removed 3 bases at V and 7 bases at J, with 10 bases between. CDR1 is MGHDK, CDR2 SYGVNS, per germline. CDR3 protein: CASSDIAANTIYF. The CDR3 nucleotides read TGTGCCAGCAGTGACATCGCCGCGAACACCATATATTTT. The full variable domain, in which reference TRBV25-1 and TRBJ1-3 provide the parts outside the CDR3, is EADIYQTPRYLVIGTGKKITLECSQTMGHDKMYWYQQDPGMELHLIHYSYGVNSTEKGDLSSESTVSRIRTEHFPLTLESARPSHTSQYLCASSDIAANTIYFGEGSWLTVV.

The chain uses TRBV5-4 and TRBJ2-7; 12 positions agree with TRBD1. Looked up from germline, CDR1 is SGHNT and CDR2 is YYREEE (reference sequence). The CDR3 runs to 15 residues. Losses at the gene ends were 4 bases for V and 4 bases for J; bases not matched to a gene: 6. The CDR3 here is CASSLGQGAGYEQYF. The CDR3 nucleotides are TGTGCCAGCAGCCTGGGACAGGGGGCAGGGTACGAGCAGTACTTC.

The genes are TRBV15 and TRBJ2-7; 7 bases line up with TRBD1. Germline trimming cut 1 base from V and 0 bases from J; bases unmatched to any gene: 9. The CDR3 sequence is 17 residues long. CDR1 and CDR2 (germline): LNHNV, YYDKDF (reference sequence). The CDR3 DNA reads TGTGCCACCAGCAGAGGAGGAAGGGGGCCTCACTCCTACGAGCAGTACTTC. Amino acid sequence: CATSRGGRGPHSYEQYF. Filled out from reference TRBV15 and TRBJ2-7, the complete variable domain reads DAMVIQNPRYQVTQFGKPVTLSCSQTLNHNVMYWYQQKSSQAPKLLFHYYDKDFNNEADTPDNFQSRRPNTSFCFLDIRSPGLGDTAMYLCATSRGGRGPHSYEQYFGPGTRLTVT.

The gene calls are TRBV5-4 and TRBJ2-7, with D possibly TRBD2 on 5 matching bases. Trimming cost V 4 bases and J 7 bases, with 15 bases left between them. The CDR3 sequence is 13 residues long. Germline CDR1 is SGHNT and CDR2 is YYREEE (reference sequence). This CDR3 reads CASSQRVVPEQYF. DNA of the CDR3: TGTGCCAGCAGCCAGAGGGTAGTGCCAGAGCAGTACTTC.

The chain uses TRBV4-3 and TRBJ1-6; D unresolved. From germline, CDR1 is LGHNA and CDR2 YSLEER. Trimming took 0 bases from V and 9 from J, leaving 12 bases between them. The CDR3 length is 15 residues. CDR3 amino acids: CASSQDRVVGSPLHF. The CDR3 coding sequence is TGCGCCAGCAGCCAAGACCGGGTGGTGGGTTCACCCCTCCACTTT.

The rearrangement uses TRBV9 and TRBJ1-6; weak D call: TRBD1 (6 bases). Trimming took 0 bases from V and 3 from J, leaving 13 bases between them. The germline gives CDR1 SGDLS, CDR2 YYNGEE. The CDR3 has 17 amino acids. The CDR3 coding sequence is TGTGCCAGCAGCGTAGCGGGGGGGCACAGCTATAATTCACCCCTCCACTTT. Amino acid sequence: CASSVAGGHSYNSPLHF.

The chain recombines TRBV5-5 with TRBJ1-1; D is ambiguous. Per the germline V gene, CDR1 is SGHKS and CDR2 is YYEKEE (reference sequence). Trimming left V 1 base short and J 4 bases short, with 23 bases between. The CDR3 loop spans 18 amino acids. CDR3: CASSLNDRMRARVTEAFF. In DNA form, the CDR3 reads TGTGCCAGCAGCTTGAACGATAGGATGAGGGCGCGGGTCACTGAAGCTTTCTTT. Supplemented by reference TRBV5-5 and TRBJ1-1, the full variable domain reads DAGVTQSPTHLIKTRGQQVTLRCSPISGHKSVSWYQQVLGQGPQFIFQYYEKEERGRGNFPDRFSARQFPNYSSELNVNALLLGDSALYLCASSLNDRMRARVTEAFFGQGTRLTVV.

This chain joins TRBV18 and TRBJ1-1, with 8 bases fitting TRBD1. Germline CDR1 is KGHSH and CDR2 is LQKENI. J was trimmed by 1 base and V by 3 bases; bases with no gene match: 4. CDR3 size: 15 residues. CDR3: CASSPGQERNTEAFF. The CDR3 bases are TGTGCCAGCTCACCGGGACAGGAAAGGAACACTGAAGCTTTCTTT.

The chain recombines TRBV11-3 with TRBJ2-7, with TRBD1 matching 7 bases. V lost 5 bases, J lost 5 bases, and 6 bases stayed unmatched. The germline gives CDR1 SGHNT, CDR2 YENEEA. The CDR3 contains 13 residues. This CDR3 is CASSRQGTNEQYF. CDR3 in DNA: TGTGCCAGCAGCCGACAGGGTACCAACGAGCAGTACTTC. Full variable domain (rest looked up from reference TRBV11-3 and TRBJ2-7): EAGVVQSPRYKIIEKKQPVAFWCNPISGHNTLYWYLQNLGQGPELLIRYENEEAVDDSQLPKDRFSAERLKGVDSTLKIQPAELGDSAVYLCASSRQGTNEQYFGPGTRLTVT.

V is TRBV27 and J is TRBJ2-7; D might be TRBD1 (6 bases). CDR1 and CDR2 (germline): MNHEY, SMNVEV (reference sequence). This CDR3 has 16 amino acids. Trimming took 1 base from V and 5 from J, leaving 18 bases between them. CDR3 residues: CASSLYAIDRKHEQYF. CDR3 bases: TGTGCCAGCAGTTTATACGCGATAGACAGGAAGCACGAGCAGTACTTC.